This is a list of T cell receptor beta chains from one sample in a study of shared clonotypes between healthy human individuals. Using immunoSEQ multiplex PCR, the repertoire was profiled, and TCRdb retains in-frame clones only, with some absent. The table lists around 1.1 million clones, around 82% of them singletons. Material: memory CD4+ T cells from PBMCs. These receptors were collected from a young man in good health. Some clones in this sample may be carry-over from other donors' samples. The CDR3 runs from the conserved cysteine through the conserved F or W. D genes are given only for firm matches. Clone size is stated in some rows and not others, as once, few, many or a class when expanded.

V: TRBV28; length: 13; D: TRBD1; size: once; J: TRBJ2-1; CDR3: CASGQGSHNEQFF; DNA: TGTGCCAGCGGACAGGGTTCCCACAATGAGCAGTTCTTC
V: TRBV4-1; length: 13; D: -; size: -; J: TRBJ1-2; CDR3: CASSQRSLAGYTF; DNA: TGCGCCAGCTCTCAAAGGTCCCTCGCTGGCTACACCTTC
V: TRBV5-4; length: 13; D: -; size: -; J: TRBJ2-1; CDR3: CASSLGGANEQFF; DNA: TGTGCCAGCAGCTTGGGGGGCGCCAATGAGCAGTTCTTC
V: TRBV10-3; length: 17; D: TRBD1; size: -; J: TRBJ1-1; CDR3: CAISGRGGGYPNTEAFF; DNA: TGTGCCATCAGTGGCAGGGGGGGAGGATACCCTAACACTGAAGCTTTCTTT
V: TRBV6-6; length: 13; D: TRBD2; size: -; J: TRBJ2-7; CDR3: CASTSGSVYEQYF; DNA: TGTGCCAGCACTAGCGGGAGCGTCTACGAGCAGTACTTC
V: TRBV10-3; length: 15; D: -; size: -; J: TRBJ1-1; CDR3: CAISEPRGGNTEAFF; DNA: TGTGCCATCAGTGAGCCCCGCGGGGGAAACACTGAAGCTTTCTTT
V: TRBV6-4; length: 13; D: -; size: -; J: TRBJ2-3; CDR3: CASSLTGTDTQYF; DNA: TGTGCCAGCAGCCTCACAGGGACAGATACGCAGTATTTT
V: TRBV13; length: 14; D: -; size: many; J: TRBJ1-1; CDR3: CASSPSTMNTEAFF; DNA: TGTGCCAGCAGCCCGTCGACCATGAACACTGAAGCTTTCTTT
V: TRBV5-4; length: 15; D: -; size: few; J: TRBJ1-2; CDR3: CASSLISGDRYGYTF; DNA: TGTGCCAGCAGCCTAATTTCAGGGGATAGATATGGCTACACCTTC
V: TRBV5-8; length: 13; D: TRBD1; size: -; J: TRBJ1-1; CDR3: CASRLDRTLEAFF; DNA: TGTGCCAGCAGATTGGACAGGACCCTTGAAGCTTTCTTT
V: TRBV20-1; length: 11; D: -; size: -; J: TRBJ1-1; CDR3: CSTGSNTEAFF; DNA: TGCAGTACAGGGTCAAACACTGAAGCTTTCTTT
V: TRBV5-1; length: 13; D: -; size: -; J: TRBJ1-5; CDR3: CASSSSGNQPQHF; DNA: TGCGCCAGCAGCTCATCAGGGAATCAGCCCCAGCATTTT
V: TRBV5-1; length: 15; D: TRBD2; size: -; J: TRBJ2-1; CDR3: CASSYAGTSGNEQFF; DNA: TGCGCCAGCAGCTACGCCGGGACTAGCGGTAATGAGCAGTTCTTC
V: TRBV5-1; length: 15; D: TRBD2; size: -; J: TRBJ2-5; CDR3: CASSPLAGGQETQYF; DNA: TGCGCCAGCAGCCCCCTAGCGGGGGGACAAGAGACCCAGTACTTC
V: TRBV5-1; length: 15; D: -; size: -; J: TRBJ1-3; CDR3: CASSLVAGSGNTIYF; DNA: TGCGCCAGCAGCTTGGTGGCCGGGTCTGGAAACACCATATATTTT
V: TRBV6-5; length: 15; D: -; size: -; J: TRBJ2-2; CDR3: CASSYRDLNTGELFF; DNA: TGTGCCAGCAGTTACCGAGACTTGAACACCGGGGAGCTGTTTTTT
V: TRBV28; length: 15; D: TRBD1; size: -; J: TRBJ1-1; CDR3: CASSSSGQGHTEAFF; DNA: TGTGCCAGCAGTTCCTCGGGACAGGGGCACACTGAAGCTTTCTTT
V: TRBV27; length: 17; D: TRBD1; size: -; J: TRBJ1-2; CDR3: CASSQERQGALFYGYTF; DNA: TGTGCCAGCAGTCAAGAACGACAGGGGGCCTTATTCTATGGCTACACCTTC
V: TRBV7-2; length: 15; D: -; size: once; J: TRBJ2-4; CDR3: CASSLAGNPKNIQYF; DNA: TGTGCCAGCAGCTTAGCAGGAAATCCCAAAAACATTCAGTACTTC
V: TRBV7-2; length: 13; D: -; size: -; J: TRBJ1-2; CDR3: CASSRGTADGYTF; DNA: TGTGCCAGCAGCCGCGGGACGGCGGATGGCTACACCTTC
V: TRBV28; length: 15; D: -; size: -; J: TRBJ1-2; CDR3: CASSFPGLSDYGYTF; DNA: TGTGCCAGCAGTTTTCCGGGGTTATCGGACTATGGCTACACCTTC
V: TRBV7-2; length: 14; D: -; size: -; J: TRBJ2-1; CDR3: CASSPGFSYNEQFF; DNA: TGTGCCAGCAGCCCAGGGTTCTCCTACAATGAGCAGTTCTTC